This is a list of T cell receptor beta chains from one sample in a study of blood T cell repertoires in COVID-19. This table comes from immunoSEQ multiplex PCR, and its TCRdb copy is limited to in-frame clones, with some not included. The top ten hold around 3.7% of the sample, which has around 120,000 clones, more than 90% seen once. The specimen sequenced was peripheral blood. All receptors derive from a man in his fifties with active COVID-19. Each CDR3 is given with its conserved first and last residue. The D gene is left open where the match is weak. Clone size is shown for a subset of rows, as once, few, many or a class of expanded clone.

J gene: TRBJ1-5; V gene: TRBV11-2; D gene: TRBD1; clone size: .; CDR3 protein: CASSLVHRGCLNQPQHF; CDR3 DNA: TGTGCCAGCAGCTTAGTGCACAGGGGGTGTCTCAATCAGCCCCAGCATTTT
J gene: TRBJ2-2; V gene: TRBV5-1; D gene: .; clone size: .; CDR3 protein: CASSFGGSRVARTGELFF; CDR3 DNA: TGCGCCAGCAGCTTTGGGGGCTCCCGGGTCGCCCGCACCGGGGAGCTGTTTTTT
J gene: TRBJ1-2; V gene: TRBV7-9; D gene: .; clone size: .; CDR3 protein: CASSQDRNYGYTF; CDR3 DNA: TGTGCCAGCAGCCAAGACAGGAACTATGGCTACACCTTC
J gene: TRBJ2-7; V gene: TRBV7-2; D gene: TRBD2; clone size: .; CDR3 protein: CASSSRTSSGGASSYEQYF; CDR3 DNA: TGTGCCAGCAGCTCACGCACATCTAGCGGGGGGGCAAGCTCCTACGAGCAGTACTTC
J gene: TRBJ1-1; V gene: TRBV6-5; D gene: .; clone size: .; CDR3 protein: CASSSGTPNTEAFF; CDR3 DNA: TGTGCCAGCAGTTCGGGGACACCGAACACTGAAGCTTTCTTT
J gene: TRBJ2-3; V gene: TRBV7-9; D gene: TRBD1; clone size: .; CDR3 protein: CASSPGGAGADTQYF; CDR3 DNA: TGTGCCAGCAGCCCAGGGGGCGCGGGCGCAGATACGCAGTATTTT
J gene: TRBJ2-7; V gene: TRBV3-1/TRBV3-2; D gene: .; clone size: .; CDR3 protein: CASSQDLSQAFYEQYF; CDR3 DNA: TGTGCCAGCAGCCAAGATCTAAGCCAGGCCTTCTACGAGCAGTACTTC
J gene: TRBJ1-2; V gene: TRBV3-1/TRBV3-2; D gene: .; clone size: .; CDR3 protein: CASSQDRGGYTF; CDR3 DNA: TGTGCCAGCAGCCAAGATCGGGGAGGCTACACCTTC
J gene: TRBJ1-5; V gene: TRBV3-1/TRBV3-2; D gene: .; clone size: .; CDR3 protein: CASSQDQRGASQPQHF; CDR3 DNA: TGTGCCAGCAGCCAAGATCAGCGGGGGGCGAGTCAGCCCCAGCATTTT
J gene: TRBJ1-3; V gene: TRBV3-1/TRBV3-2; D gene: .; clone size: once; CDR3 protein: CASSQSPRTGNTIYF; CDR3 DNA: TGTGCCAGCAGCCAATCGCCCAGGACTGGAAACACCATATATTTT
J gene: TRBJ2-3; V gene: TRBV10-2; D gene: .; clone size: .; CDR3 protein: CASSDGGGPTDTQYF; CDR3 DNA: TGCGCCAGCAGTGATGGGGGGGGGCCCACAGATACGCAGTATTTT
J gene: TRBJ1-2; V gene: TRBV19; D gene: .; clone size: .; CDR3 protein: CASILPSLNRSGSGYTF; CDR3 DNA: TGTGCCAGTATACTCCCCTCTTTGAACCGCTCGGGTTCTGGCTACACCTTC
J gene: TRBJ2-1; V gene: TRBV9; D gene: TRBD2; clone size: .; CDR3 protein: CASSLRGRQTYNEQFF; CDR3 DNA: TGTGCCAGCAGCCTACGCGGGAGGCAGACCTACAATGAGCAGTTCTTC
J gene: TRBJ2-3; V gene: TRBV7-2; D gene: TRBD2; clone size: .; CDR3 protein: CASSLGPGGPDTQYF; CDR3 DNA: TGTGCCAGCAGCTTAGGCCCGGGAGGGCCCGATACGCAGTATTTT
J gene: TRBJ2-5; V gene: TRBV11-2; D gene: .; clone size: .; CDR3 protein: CASSLVVGEETQYF; CDR3 DNA: TGTGCCAGCAGCTTAGTAGTAGGGGAAGAGACCCAGTACTTC
J gene: TRBJ2-3; V gene: TRBV10-3; D gene: TRBD2; clone size: .; CDR3 protein: CAIRTGLAGGVDTQYF; CDR3 DNA: TGTGCCATCAGAACGGGACTAGCGGGGGGGGTAGATACGCAGTATTTT
J gene: TRBJ1-1; V gene: TRBV11-2; D gene: .; clone size: .; CDR3 protein: CASSFEGTEAFF; CDR3 DNA: TGTGCCAGCAGCTTTGAGGGCACTGAAGCTTTCTTT
J gene: TRBJ2-1; V gene: TRBV7-3; D gene: .; clone size: .; CDR3 protein: CASSLGGGSHEQFF; CDR3 DNA: TGTGCCAGCAGCTTAGGTGGGGGCAGCCATGAGCAGTTCTTC
J gene: TRBJ2-7; V gene: TRBV15; D gene: .; clone size: .; CDR3 protein: CATSRDLGGYEQYF; CDR3 DNA: TGTGCCACCAGCAGAGATCTCGGGGGCTACGAGCAGTACTTC
J gene: TRBJ2-3; V gene: TRBV7-2; D gene: .; clone size: .; CDR3 protein: CASSPVGASLTDTQYF; CDR3 DNA: TGTGCCAGCAGCCCAGTTGGGGCGTCGCTCACAGATACGCAGTATTTT
J gene: TRBJ1-3; V gene: TRBV29-1; D gene: .; clone size: .; CDR3 protein: CSVEVGLDTIYF; CDR3 DNA: TGCAGCGTTGAAGTGGGGCTGGACACCATATATTTT
J gene: TRBJ1-3; V gene: TRBV25-1; D gene: TRBD1; clone size: .; CDR3 protein: CASSDRGQSGNTIYF; CDR3 DNA: TGTGCCAGCAGTGACCGGGGACAGTCTGGAAACACCATATATTTT
J gene: TRBJ2-3; V gene: TRBV5-4; D gene: TRBD2; clone size: .; CDR3 protein: CASSGPGTTSTDTQYF; CDR3 DNA: TGTGCCAGCAGCGGGCCCGGGACTACCAGCACAGATACGCAGTATTTT
J gene: TRBJ2-5; V gene: TRBV7-9; D gene: .; clone size: once; CDR3 protein: CASSFRVETQYF; CDR3 DNA: TGTGCCAGCAGCTTCAGGGTAGAGACCCAGTACTTC
J gene: TRBJ1-5; V gene: TRBV2; D gene: .; clone size: once; CDR3 protein: CASSGMAGVIQPQHF; CDR3 DNA: TGTGCCAGCAGCGGGATGGCAGGGGTGATCCAGCCCCAGCATTTT
J gene: TRBJ2-2; V gene: TRBV12-3/TRBV12-4; D gene: .; clone size: .; CDR3 protein: CASRLQGSGELFF; CDR3 DNA: TGTGCCAGCAGACTACAGGGTTCCGGGGAGCTGTTTTTT